Listed here are 27 T cell receptor beta chains from one sample, sequenced in a study of shared clonotypes between healthy human individuals. The repertoire was sequenced with immunoSEQ multiplex PCR; TCRdb's copy has only in-frame clones and lacks some. The sample consists of about 380,000 clones, approximately 97% of them appearing once. Material for sequencing was memory CD8+ T cells sorted from blood. The subset denotes: CD45RO+ cells pooled with CCR7-negative TemRA cells. The receptors were sampled from a man aged 25 to 40 in good health.

The chain uses TRBV5-4 and TRBJ2-7; 8 nucleotides align to TRBD1. This CDR3 is built from 14 residues. After removal of 4 bases from V and 1 base from J, the junction contained 4 bases not matched to a gene. Germline loops: CDR1 SGHNT, CDR2 YYREEE (reference sequence). This CDR3 reads CASSRDRKSYEQYF. The CDR3 DNA reads TGTGCCAGCAGCCGGGACAGGAAATCCTACGAGCAGTACTTC.

The chain is built from TRBV25-1 and TRBJ1-6; 12 nucleotides align to TRBD1. In germline, CDR1 is MGHDK, CDR2 SYGVNS. The CDR3 sequence is 16 residues long. V lost 4 bases, J lost 7 bases, and 5 bases stayed unmatched. The CDR3, as DNA: TGTGCCAGCAGTGGGGGGACAGGGGGCCTCAATTCACCCCTCCACTTT. Its protein product is CASSGGTGGLNSPLHF.

The J gene is TRBJ2-1, the V gene TRBV10-1; the D is unclear. The V end was cut by 2 bases, the J end by 6 bases, with 5 bases between. Germline V lookup: CDR1 WNHNN, CDR2 SYGVQD (reference sequence). The CDR3 runs 12 residues. CDR3 sequence: CASSENGNEQFF. The CDR3, as DNA: TGCGCCAGCAGTGAGAACGGCAATGAGCAGTTCTTC.

The V and J genes are TRBV27 and TRBJ1-1; D is uncertain. The germline gives CDR1 MNHEY, CDR2 SMNVEV (reference sequence). The CDR3 runs to 14 residues. The V and J ends lost 2 bases and 1 base respectively, with 8 bases between them. CDR3 sequence: CASSLGPTNTEAFF. In DNA form, the CDR3 reads TGTGCCAGCAGTTTAGGCCCCACGAACACTGAAGCTTTCTTT.

The chain couples TRBV6-6 to TRBJ1-2; TRBD1 matches at 7 bases. Trimming cost V 6 bases and J 0 bases; bases outside gene matches: 7. This CDR3 contains 15 residues. Germline-derived CDR1 and CDR2 are MNHNY and SVGAGI (reference sequence). The CDR3 is CASSPRDRANYGYTF. DNA of the CDR3: TGTGCCAGCAGCCCCAGAGACAGGGCTAACTATGGCTACACCTTC.

J is TRBJ2-1 and V is TRBV5-1; 9 bases are shared with TRBD2. Germline CDR1 and CDR2: SGHRS and YFSETQ. The CDR3 runs to 17 residues. Trimming took 0 bases from V and 2 from J; bases not matched to a gene: 6. The CDR3, as DNA: TGCGCCAGCAGCTTGGACCCTAGCGGGATAACCTACAATGAGCAGTTCTTC. Translated, it gives CASSLDPSGITYNEQFF.

This chain joins TRBV2 and TRBJ2-1; 10 nucleotides align to TRBD1. Germline CDR1 and CDR2: SNHLY and FYNNEI. This CDR3 spans 15 amino acids. V shed 4 bases and J 6 bases; nucleotides not matched to a gene: 6. The CDR3 sequence: CASSGQWTGGNEQFF. DNA for the CDR3: TGTGCCAGCAGTGGACAGTGGACAGGGGGCAATGAGCAGTTCTTC.

About this clone: The sample contains more than one DNA sequence encoding this CDR3. CDR3 loop: CAWSGGETQYF. In nucleotides, the CDR3 is TGTGCCTGGAGTGGGGGGGAGACCCAGTACTTC. This chain connects TRBV30 to TRBJ2-5; either TRBD1 or TRBD2 may fit D (5 bases each). V was shortened by 1 base and J by 5 bases, with 5 bases between the two germline ends. The CDR3 covers 11 residues. CDR1 is GTSNPN, CDR2 SVGIG, per germline (reference sequence).

The genes are TRBV6-1 and TRBJ1-3; unclear D gene. The CDR3 is 13 residues long. Trimming removed 6 bases at V and 0 bases at J, with 6 bases between. The germline V gene has CDR1 MNHNS and CDR2 SASEGT. In nucleotides, the CDR3 is TGTGCCAGCAGGGGCAGCTCTGGAAACACCATATATTTT. Translated: CASRGSSGNTIYF.

This chain connects TRBV30 to TRBJ2-1; 8 bases are shared with TRBD2. The CDR3 is made up of 13 amino acids. Germline CDR1 and CDR2: GTSNPN and SVGIG (reference sequence). The junction had 6 bases not matched to a gene; V was cut back by 1 base and J by 10 bases. The CDR3: CAWSALLAEEQFF. CDR3 DNA: TGTGCCTGGAGTGCCCTACTAGCGGAGGAGCAGTTCTTC.

The chain employs TRBV28 and TRBJ1-5, with D possibly matching TRBD1 (5 bases). CDR1 MDHEN and CDR2 SYDVKM come from the germline V gene. CDR3 length equals 13 residues. The V end lost 6 bases, the J end lost 2 bases, and 8 bases lay between the germline ends. The CDR3 spells CASSRGGNQPQHF. CDR3 DNA: TGTGCCAGCAGCCGGGGGGGCAATCAGCCCCAGCATTTT.

The rearrangement uses TRBV19 and TRBJ2-7, with a tentative D call TRBD1 (5 bases). V dropped 3 bases and J dropped 0 bases, with 6 bases sitting between them. The V gene's germline CDR1 is LNHDA and CDR2 SQIVND (reference sequence). CDR3 size: 13 residues. Here the CDR3 reads CASSMDNSYEQYF. In nucleotides, the CDR3 is TGTGCCAGTAGTATGGACAACTCCTACGAGCAGTACTTC.

J is TRBJ2-7 and V is TRBV14; 9 nucleotides agree with TRBD2. The germline gives CDR1 SGHDN, CDR2 FVKESK. The CDR3 totals 16 residues. Germline trimming cut 0 bases from V and 2 bases from J; bases unmatched to any gene: 5. CDR3 protein: CASSQDGSGRPYEQYF. The CDR3 DNA reads as TGTGCCAGCAGCCAAGATGGGAGCGGGAGGCCCTACGAGCAGTACTTC.

The CDR3 DNA reads as TGCGCCAGCAGCCCCCAGACAGGGGTCGTTTACGGCTACACCTTC. Translated: CASSPQTGVVYGYTF. The chain employs TRBV5-1 and TRBJ1-2; 8 bases line up with TRBD1. With V trimmed by 4 bases and J by 8 bases, 13 bases remained unmatched. There are 15 residues in the CDR3. Germline V gene lookup returns CDR1 SGHRS and CDR2 YFSETQ.

This sequence joins TRBV7-8 and TRBJ2-2; no clear D gene. This CDR3 spans 11 amino acids. Germline loops: CDR1 SGHVS, CDR2 FQNEAQ. V was clipped by 5 bases and J by 8 bases, with 6 bases between them. Written as DNA, the CDR3 is TGTGCCAGCAGCCCCGGGGGGGAGCTGTTTTTT. This sequence encodes CASSPGGELFF.

The chain employs TRBV6-4 and TRBJ1-3; 7 positions match TRBD1. With 9 bases clipped from V and 0 bases from J, the junction kept 8 bases outside the gene matches. Germline V gives CDR1 MRHNA, CDR2 SNTAGT. This CDR3 spans 15 amino acids. The CDR3 nucleotides are TGTGCCAGTAAGGACAGGTGCGTCTCTGGAAACACCATATATTTT. Amino acids: CASKDRCVSGNTIYF.

V is TRBV6-5 and J is TRBJ1-1; no definite D call. Germline V CDR1 and CDR2: MNHEY, SVGAGI. Trimming cost V 6 bases and J 3 bases, with 11 bases left between them. This CDR3 contains 13 residues. The CDR3 DNA follows: TGTGCCAGCAGCCTGAGTTGGGACACTGAAGCTTTCTTT. Its protein is CASSLSWDTEAFF.

As for this clone: The junction and the germline gene differ at one end; a read error may be behind it. This rearrangement joins TRBV27 to TRBJ2-3, with D perhaps matching TRBD1 or TRBD2 (5 bases each). The germline gives CDR1 MNHEY, CDR2 SMNVEV (reference sequence). The CDR3 consists of 16 residues. The CDR3, as DNA: TGTGCCAGCAGCTTTACAGGAGGTGGGCACACAGATACGCGGTATTTT. Encoded protein: CASSFTGGGHTDTRYF.

The chain carries TRBV28 and TRBJ2-7; TRBD2 matches 10 bases. Germline V gives CDR1 MDHEN, CDR2 SYDVKM. The CDR3 length is 15 residues. V was clipped by 2 bases and J by 3 bases; unmatched bases: 4. The CDR3 DNA sequence: TGTGCCAGCAGTTTACTAGCGGGAGCGTTCTACGAGCAGTACTTC. Residues: CASSLLAGAFYEQYF.

V is TRBV6-1 and J is TRBJ2-7; 12 nucleotides line up with TRBD2. The CDR3 has 16 amino acids. The germline gives CDR1 MNHNS, CDR2 SASEGT. V lost 4 bases, J lost 5 bases, and 9 bases stayed unmatched. DNA of the CDR3: TGTGCCAGCAGTGGGTATGAGACTAGCGGGGGCCACGAGCAGTACTTC. Translating it yields CASSGYETSGGHEQYF.

This clone was counted a single time. The rearrangement links TRBV11-2 to TRBJ1-3, with unresolved D. Looked up from germline, CDR1 is SGHAT and CDR2 is FQNNGV. Trimming removed 5 bases at V and 10 bases at J, with 12 bases between. The CDR3 runs to 12 residues. The CDR3 bases are TGTGCCAGCAGCCGGCCTTTTTGGACCATATATTTT. Translation: CASSRPFWTIYF.

The chain employs TRBV6-1 and TRBJ2-7; TRBD1 might be the D (6 bases). Between the trimmed V and J ends, which lost 3 bases and 2 bases, there was a span of 14 bases. CDR1 and CDR2 (germline): MNHNS, SASEGT. The CDR3 consists of 15 residues. The CDR3: CASSDHPGHPYEQYF. CDR3 DNA: TGTGCCAGCAGTGACCACCCGGGACACCCCTACGAGCAGTACTTC.

The chain links TRBV5-5 to TRBJ1-3; 8 nucleotides align to TRBD1. Germline CDR1 reads SGHKS; CDR2 reads YYEKEE (reference sequence). The CDR3 has 16 amino acids. The V gene end was trimmed by 4 bases and the J gene end by 4 bases; junction bases not matched to a gene: 10. DNA for the CDR3: TGTGCCAGCAGCACCGCCCAGGGGGCCGGGGGAAACACCATATATTTT. It is translated as CASSTAQGAGGNTIYF.

The gene calls are TRBV6-6 and TRBJ2-3; D remains ambiguous. The V and J ends lost 8 bases and 2 bases respectively, with 14 bases between them. Germline CDR1 reads MNHNY; CDR2 reads SVGAGI (reference sequence). CDR3 length: 14 residues. The CDR3 region is CASRPGRFTDTQYF. In DNA, the CDR3 is TGTGCCAGCCGGCCCGGCAGATTCACAGATACGCAGTATTTT.

This clone occurred once. The genes are TRBV9 and TRBJ1-2, with D unresolved. The CDR3 totals 15 residues. The V end was cut by 0 bases, the J end by 0 bases, with 9 bases between. The germline V gene encodes CDR1 SGDLS and CDR2 YYNGEE. As DNA, the CDR3 is TGTGCCAGCAGCGTAGAAAGCAGGCCTAACTATGGCTACACCTTC. Protein product: CASSVESRPNYGYTF.

V and J are TRBV5-1 and TRBJ2-7, with TRBD2 matching 8 bases. Germline loops: CDR1 SGHRS, CDR2 YFSETQ. This CDR3 is built from 13 residues. The junction had 4 bases not matched to a gene; V was cut back by 2 bases and J by 6 bases. The CDR3 DNA sequence: TGCGCCAGCAGCTTTGTGGCGGGAGGCGAGCAGTACTTC. The encoded protein is CASSFVAGGEQYF.

With regard to this clone: Within the sample, other DNA sequences also encode this same CDR3. The chain joins TRBV27 to TRBJ2-7; D uncertain. The CDR3 length is 13 residues. Germline V gene lookup returns CDR1 MNHEY and CDR2 SMNVEV (reference sequence). Trimming left V 4 bases short and J 0 bases short, with 7 bases between. The CDR3 reads CASSSPSSYEQYF. The CDR3 DNA is TGTGCCAGCAGTTCCCCCAGCTCCTACGAGCAGTACTTC.